Below are 29 T cell receptor beta chains sequenced from a single sample in a study of blood T cell repertoires in COVID-19. Libraries were prepared by immunoSEQ multiplex PCR; TCRdb keeps only in-frame clonotypes and omits some of them. Here the sample spans about 100,000 clones, over 65% being singletons. The source material was peripheral blood. The receptors were sampled from a human donor in a cohort sampled during active COVID-19.

The V call is TRBV30, the J call TRBJ2-1; 11 bases agree with TRBD1. V was pared by 4 bases and J by 9 bases, with 11 bases of the junction left unmatched. There are 15 residues in the CDR3. Germline V lookup: CDR1 GTSNPN, CDR2 SVGIG (reference sequence). The CDR3 DNA follows: TGTGCCTGGAAAACCGGGACAGGGGGTATGGGTGAGCAGTTCTTC. It translates to CAWKTGTGGMGEQFF.

This sequence joins TRBV6-7 and TRBJ2-5, with 9 bases that match TRBD2. TRBV6-7 has ORF status, its function being uncertain. The CDR3 extends over 16 amino acids. V lost 5 bases, J lost 6 bases, and 13 bases stayed unmatched. CDR3 amino acids: CASSPLGSGSRKTQYF. The CDR3 DNA sequence: TGTGCCAGCAGTCCCCTAGGTAGCGGGAGTAGGAAGACCCAGTACTTC.

The gene calls are TRBV6-1 and TRBJ1-4, with 7 bases matching TRBD1. The CDR3 consists of 15 residues. The junction had 4 bases not matched to a gene; V was cut back by 1 base and J by 5 bases. Germline CDR1 MNHNS, CDR2 SASEGT. The CDR3 sequence is CASSEGDRSNEKLFF. In DNA form, the CDR3 reads TGTGCCAGCAGTGAAGGGGACAGATCAAATGAAAAACTGTTTTTT.

The rearrangement joins TRBV5-1 to TRBJ1-1; 7 nucleotides line up with TRBD1. The CDR3 is made up of 15 amino acids. The germline V gene has CDR1 SGHRS and CDR2 YFSETQ. The V gene end was trimmed by 4 bases and the J gene end by 1 base; junction bases not matched to a gene: 7. DNA for the CDR3: TGCGCCAGCAGCATCCGGGACAGCCAGAACACTGAAGCTTTCTTT. It translates to CASSIRDSQNTEAFF.

V and J are TRBV6-5 and TRBJ1-2; tentatively, D is TRBD1 (5 bases). Germline V gene lookup returns CDR1 MNHEY and CDR2 SVGAGI. The CDR3 runs to 13 residues. V dropped 7 bases and J dropped 7 bases, with 16 bases sitting between them. The CDR3 bases are TGTGCCAGCAACCTCGACAGCTGGGGTGGCTACACCTTC. This codes for CASNLDSWGGYTF.

The genes are TRBV10-3 and TRBJ2-1; TRBD1 aligns across 8 bases. The length of the CDR3 is 13 residues. The germline V gene has CDR1 ENHRY and CDR2 SYGVKD. J lost 5 bases, V lost 6 bases, and 3 bases had no gene match. CDR3 region: CAIRTGENNEQFF. Here the CDR3 DNA reads TGTGCCATCAGGACAGGGGAGAACAATGAGCAGTTCTTC.

V gene TRBV27 combines with J gene TRBJ1-1; D remains ambiguous. Trimming stripped 0 bases from V and 1 base from J, with 3 bases between. The CDR3 extends over 13 amino acids. Germline V gene sequence: CDR1 MNHEY, CDR2 SMNVEV (reference sequence). The DNA for the CDR3 is TGTGCCAGCAGTTTATCCCGGAACACTGAAGCTTTCTTT. It translates to CASSLSRNTEAFF.

J is TRBJ1-1 and V is TRBV9, with D possibly matching TRBD1 (6 bases). The CDR3 has 14 amino acids. V lost 0 bases and J lost 3, with 9 bases in between. Per the germline V gene, CDR1 is SGDLS and CDR2 is YYNGEE. The CDR3 region is CASSVGGGDTEAFF. The DNA of the CDR3 is TGTGCCAGCAGCGTAGGAGGGGGGGACACTGAAGCTTTCTTT.

This clone was seen a few times. The V and J genes are TRBV28 and TRBJ2-2; D unresolved. V shed 2 bases and J shed 5 bases, with 3 bases lying between them. This CDR3 has 12 amino acids. From germline, CDR1 is MDHEN and CDR2 SYDVKM. The chain's CDR3 is CASSLRTGELFF. The CDR3 DNA sequence: TGTGCCAGCAGTTTACGGACCGGGGAGCTGTTTTTT.

This chain connects TRBV12-5 to TRBJ1-1; possibly TRBD1 for D (6 bases). Germline V gives CDR1 LGHNT, CDR2 FRNRAP. The V end was cut by 6 bases, the J end by 4 bases, with 18 bases between. CDR3 size: 15 residues. CDR3: CASGQTGPSTTEAFF. CDR3 coding DNA: TGTGCTAGTGGCCAAACAGGGCCCTCTACCACTGAAGCTTTCTTT.

V gene TRBV6-2 or TRBV6-3 combines with J gene TRBJ1-5, with D tentatively TRBD1 (6 bases). CDR1 and CDR2 from the germline V gene are MNHEY and SVGEGT. The V gene lost 4 bases and the J gene lost 4 bases, with 11 bases spanning the gap. The CDR3 has 14 amino acids. In DNA, the CDR3 is TGTGCCAGCAGTTCGCGGACAGATAATCAGCCCCAGCATTTT. The encoded protein is CASSSRTDNQPQHF.

The rearrangement joins TRBV6-5 to TRBJ1-1, with 7 bases identical to TRBD1. The V and J ends lost 2 bases and 1 base, in that order; junction bases with no gene match: 1. Germline CDR1 and CDR2: MNHEY and SVGAGI. This CDR3 comprises 14 residues. CDR3: CASSYGTENTEAFF. The CDR3 region has the DNA TGTGCCAGCAGTTACGGGACAGAGAACACTGAAGCTTTCTTT.

J is TRBJ2-7 and V is TRBV6-6; maybe TRBD1 (5 bases). The CDR3 covers 14 residues. CDR1 MNHNY and CDR2 SVGAGI come from the germline V gene (reference sequence). Trimming left V 0 bases short and J 2 bases short, with 8 bases between. CDR3 in DNA: TGTGCCAGCAGTTACTCAGGGGCAACCTACGAGCAGTACTTC. Amino acid sequence: CASSYSGATYEQYF.

The chain joins TRBV19 to TRBJ2-3, with D perhaps TRBD1 (5 bases). The CDR3 covers 14 residues. Looked up from germline, CDR1 is LNHDA and CDR2 is SQIVND (reference sequence). V gave up 1 base and J gave up 2 bases, with 7 bases separating them. The CDR3 sequence: CASSIGQLTDTQYF. The CDR3 DNA reads TGTGCCAGTAGTATAGGACAGCTCACAGATACGCAGTATTTT.

The CDR3 sequence: CASSQDDRTSGGLTDTQYF. CDR3 bases: TGCGCCAGCAGCCAAGATGATAGGACTAGCGGGGGCCTCACAGATACGCAGTATTTT. The chain joins TRBV4-3 to TRBJ2-3; 13 bases map to TRBD2. V dropped 0 bases and J dropped 2; count of bases not matched to a gene: 8. CDR1 and CDR2 (germline): LGHNA, YSLEER. This CDR3 is 19 amino acids long.

The rearrangement links TRBV7-2 to TRBJ1-2, with D maybe TRBD1 (6 bases). The CDR3 is made up of 13 amino acids. Trimming removed 8 bases from V and 8 bases from J, with 18 bases in between. Per germline, CDR1 SGHTA and CDR2 FQGNSA. The CDR3 sequence: CASGTGTSVGYTF. For the CDR3, the DNA is TGTGCCAGCGGAACCGGGACATCGGTAGGCTACACCTTC. Based on the CDR3 plus reference TRBV7-2 and TRBJ1-2, the full variable domain is GAGVSQSPSNKVTEKGKDVELRCDPISGHTALYWYRQSLGQGLEFLIYFQGNSAPDKSGLPSDRFSAERTGGSVSTLTIQRTQQEDSAVYLCASGTGTSVGYTFGSGTRLTVV.

This clone was counted a few times. The chain uses TRBV11-2 and TRBJ2-3, with TRBD2 matching 9 bases. The trim removed 5 bases at V and 2 bases at J, leaving 11 bases unmatched. This CDR3 has 17 residues. Germline V gives CDR1 SGHAT, CDR2 FQNNGV. CDR3 sequence (DNA): TGTGCCAGCAGCCCCCGAGGCGGGAGGGTTACCACAGATACGCAGTATTTT. It encodes CASSPRGGRVTTDTQYF. Supplemented by reference TRBV11-2 and TRBJ2-3, the full variable domain reads EAGVAQSPRYKIIEKRQSVAFWCNPISGHATLYWYQQILGQGPKLLIQFQNNGVVDDSQLPKDRFSAERLKGVDSTLKIQPAKLEDSAVYLCASSPRGGRVTTDTQYFGPGTRLTVL.

The chain joins TRBV5-1 to TRBJ2-3, with 9 bases fitting TRBD2. Germline V CDR1 and CDR2: SGHRS, YFSETQ. V trimming: 4 bases; J trimming: 8 bases; junction bases outside the gene matches: 17. There are 17 residues in the CDR3. The CDR3 nucleotides are TGCGCCAGCAGCCCGTCGAGTAGCGGGAGAAAATCGGGTACGCAGTATTTT. It translates to CASSPSSSGRKSGTQYF. The whole variable domain, filled in from reference TRBV5-1 and TRBJ2-3, reads KAGVTQTPRYLIKTRGQQVTLSCSPISGHRSVSWYQQTPGQGLQFLFEYFSETQRNKGNFPGRFSGRQFSNSRSEMNVSTLELGDSALYLCASSPSSSGRKSGTQYFGPGTRLTVL.

CDR3 DNA sequence: TGTGCCAGCAGCTTAGTGCTACTAGGACAGGGCGATGATGAGCAGTTCTTC. This translates into CASSLVLLGQGDDEQFF. The chain joins TRBV7-8 to TRBJ2-1; TRBD1 matches at 8 bases. This CDR3 spans 17 amino acids. V was pared by 1 base and J by 8 bases, with 13 bases of the junction left unmatched. Germline CDR1 reads SGHVS; CDR2 reads FQNEAQ.

The chain couples TRBV29-1 to TRBJ1-1, with a weak D call TRBD1 (6 bases). CDR3 length: 14 amino acids. Looked up from germline, CDR1 is SQVTM and CDR2 is ANQGSEA. In DNA form, the CDR3 reads TGCTGTGCTAGGGGGGGAATGAGGAACACTGAAGCTTTCTTT. Its protein is CCARGGMRNTEAFF.

The genes are TRBV10-2 and TRBJ2-5; no firm D call. The germline V and J ends were trimmed by 8 bases and 8 bases, with 15 bases remaining between them. Germline lookup yields CDR1 WSHSY and CDR2 SAAADI. The CDR3 length is 12 residues. In nucleotides, the CDR3 is TGCGCCAGCGTGACACCTCCCGGAACCCAGTACTTC. Protein: CASVTPPGTQYF.

The V and J genes are TRBV19 and TRBJ2-4; weak D call: TRBD2 (6 bases). CDR1 is LNHDA and CDR2 is SQIVND in the germline V gene (reference sequence). The CDR3 is 18 residues long. The V gene lost 3 bases and the J gene lost 1 base, with 19 bases spanning the gap. Here the CDR3 DNA reads TGTGCCAGTAGTATGCGGGGAACCCGAGGGTGGGCCAAAAACATTCAGTACTTC. This translates into CASSMRGTRGWAKNIQYF. Full variable domain (rest looked up from reference TRBV19 and TRBJ2-4): DGGITQSPKYLFRKEGQNVTLSCEQNLNHDAMYWYRQDPGQGLRLIYYSQIVNDFQKGDIAEGYSVSREKKESFPLTVTSAQKNPTAFYLCASSMRGTRGWAKNIQYFGAGTRLSVL.

This chain connects TRBV9 to TRBJ2-5; TRBD2 is a possible D gene (5 bases). The CDR3 loop spans 16 amino acids. V lost 4 bases and J 5 bases, leaving 21 bases between the germline ends. The germline V gene has CDR1 SGDLS and CDR2 YYNGEE. As DNA, the CDR3 is TGTGCCAGCAGCCTCCTTCCGGACTCAGAGTGGGAGACCCAGTACTTC. Its protein is CASSLLPDSEWETQYF.

The rearrangement links TRBV4-1 to TRBJ1-4; no definite D call. Looked up from germline, CDR1 is MGHRA and CDR2 is YSYEKL. CDR3 size: 13 residues. Trimming stripped 3 bases from V and 6 bases from J, with 8 bases between. The CDR3 loop reads CASSHPNDEKLFF. CDR3 DNA sequence: TGCGCCAGCAGCCACCCTAACGATGAAAAACTGTTTTTT.

This clone has just a few counts. The chain is built from TRBV7-9 and TRBJ2-2; possible D gene TRBD2, 6 bases. Germline loops: CDR1 SEHNR, CDR2 FQNEAQ (reference sequence). The CDR3 is made up of 13 amino acids. V was clipped by 6 bases and J by 8 bases, with 13 bases between them. CDR3 in amino acids: CASRRTGVGELFF. In DNA, the CDR3 is TGTGCCAGCAGAAGGACGGGAGTTGGGGAGCTGTTTTTT.

The rearrangement links TRBV5-4 to TRBJ2-7, with TRBD2 as a possible D gene (5 bases). This CDR3 has 13 amino acids. The germline V and J ends were trimmed by 4 bases and 2 bases, with 10 bases remaining between them. Germline CDR1 SGHNT, CDR2 YYREEE (reference sequence). Here the CDR3 DNA reads TGTGCCAGCAGCCCCTACGGGGCCTACGAGCAGTACTTC. It translates to CASSPYGAYEQYF.

This clone occurred a few times. The rearrangement uses TRBV6-2 or TRBV6-3 and TRBJ1-5; the D gene is possibly TRBD1 (6 bases). This CDR3 has 12 residues. Germline values: CDR1 MNHEY, CDR2 SVGEGT. Trimming pared 4 bases from V and 9 bases from J, leaving 10 bases between. CDR3 region: CASSWGRRPQHF. The CDR3 nucleotides read TGTGCCAGCAGTTGGGGGCGGCGGCCCCAGCATTTT.

This chain connects TRBV5-8 to TRBJ2-7; TRBD2 aligns across 7 bases. The CDR3 covers 16 residues. The germline V gene has CDR1 SGHTS and CDR2 YDEGEE. V lost 4 bases to trimming and J lost 6 bases; unmatched junction nucleotides: 16. The DNA of the CDR3 is TGTGCCAGCAGCCGGTCTCAGGCTAGCGGTTCCCCCGAGCAGTACTTC. Translating it yields CASSRSQASGSPEQYF.

The rearrangement uses TRBV10-3 and TRBJ2-1, with TRBD1 matching 7 bases. The CDR3 extends over 15 amino acids. CDR1 ENHRY and CDR2 SYGVKD come from the germline V gene. Unmatched junction bases numbered 10, after V lost 10 bases and J lost 1 base. The CDR3 nucleotides read TGTGCCACCTTGAAACCGGGACAGTCCTACAATGAGCAGTTCTTC. It translates to CATLKPGQSYNEQFF.